These T cell receptor beta chains were read from a single sample in a study of shared clonotypes between healthy human individuals. Sequencing was performed with immunoSEQ multiplex PCR; in TCRdb, only in-frame clones are kept and a portion is missing. This sample has roughly 2.5 million clones, with approximately 92% found just once. Material: naive CD4+ T cells sorted from blood. All receptors derive from a man between 18 and 29 years old in good health. Each CDR3 is given with its conserved first and last residue. Fields, in order: V gene, clone size, D gene, J gene, CDR3 protein, CDR3 DNA. The D gene is left open where the match is weak. Size tells how often a clone was seen (once, few, many) or the class of an expanded clone, and some rows leave it out.

TRBV2	.	TRBD2	TRBJ2-1	CASTKLAGGRNEQFF	TGTGCCAGCACCAAACTAGCGGGAGGACGAAATGAGCAGTTCTTC
TRBV18	.	.	TRBJ2-5	CASSPGVRETQYF	TGTGCCAGCTCCCCAGGGGTGCGGGAGACCCAGTACTTC
TRBV6-5	.	.	TRBJ2-7	CASSNSREQYF	TGTGCCAGCAGTAACTCGAGGGAGCAGTACTTC
TRBV4-2	.	.	TRBJ1-2	CASSGPGPNYGYTF	TGTGCCAGCTCGGGCCCCGGGCCGAACTATGGCTACACCTTC
TRBV7-9	.	TRBD1	TRBJ1-4	CASSPGQGGEKLFF	TGTGCCAGCAGCCCCGGACAGGGAGGTGAAAAACTGTTTTTT
TRBV30	once	.	TRBJ2-5	CAWSPPTKGPETQYF	TGTGCCTGGAGTCCCCCCACAAAGGGTCCAGAGACCCAGTACTTC
TRBV7-9	.	TRBD1	TRBJ2-5	CASSLGQGETQYF	TGTGCCAGCAGCTTGGGACAGGGGGAGACCCAGTACTTC
TRBV4-1	.	.	TRBJ2-3	CASSRGVVSTDTQYF	TGCGCCAGCAGCCGTGGGGTGGTGAGCACAGATACGCAGTATTTT
TRBV7-6	.	TRBD1	TRBJ1-1	CASSLVRQGEAFF	TGTGCCAGCAGCTTAGTGAGACAGGGTGAAGCTTTCTTT
TRBV6-5	few	.	TRBJ1-6	CASTGFGGSPLHF	TGTGCCAGCACGGGGTTCGGTGGTTCACCCCTCCACTTT
TRBV4-1	.	.	TRBJ1-1	CASSQTGGQNTEAFF	TGCGCCAGCAGCCAAACTGGGGGACAGAACACTGAAGCTTTCTTT
TRBV18	.	TRBD2	TRBJ2-7	CASSSDIAGGPLEQYF	TGTGCCAGCTCATCGGATATAGCGGGAGGGCCCCTCGAGCAGTACTTC
TRBV9	.	.	TRBJ1-3	CASSVGLWAGSGNTIYF	TGTGCCAGCAGCGTAGGTTTGTGGGCAGGCTCTGGAAACACCATATATTTT
TRBV6-6	.	TRBD1	TRBJ2-1	CASSQSTGGMNEQFF	TGTGCCAGCAGTCAATCGACAGGGGGCATGAATGAGCAGTTCTTC
TRBV7-2	.	.	TRBJ2-5	CASSFGQLETQYF	TGTGCCAGCAGCTTTGGACAGTTGGAGACCCAGTACTTC
TRBV2	.	TRBD2	TRBJ2-3	CASSPWLAEDTQYF	TGTGCCAGCAGTCCATGGCTAGCGGAAGATACGCAGTATTTT
TRBV7-2	.	.	TRBJ2-5	CASSSHPEWEQYF	TGTGCCAGCAGCTCCCATCCCGAGTGGGAGCAGTACTTC
TRBV5-8	.	.	TRBJ2-1	CASSSLEQFF	TGTGCCAGCAGCTCCTTGGAGCAGTTCTTC
TRBV19	once	.	TRBJ1-5	CAGQWGRAVYNQPQHF	TGTGCCGGTCAGTGGGGAAGGGCAGTGTACAATCAGCCCCAGCATTTT
TRBV11-2	.	.	TRBJ2-7	CASSLASLGPLF	TGTGCCAGCAGCTTAGCTTCCTTGGGACCTCTGTTC
TRBV10-3	.	.	TRBJ1-6	CAISERRDNSPLHF	TGTGCCATCAGTGAAAGGCGGGATAATTCACCCCTCCACTTT
TRBV10-3	.	.	TRBJ2-4	CAITAGPTENIQYF	TGTGCCATCACTGCAGGTCCAACGGAGAACATTCAGTACTTC
TRBV5-1	once	.	TRBJ1-1	CASSLDSPWETEAFF	TGCGCCAGCAGCTTGGACAGCCCCTGGGAAACTGAAGCTTTCTTT
TRBV6-4	.	.	TRBJ2-2	CASSVTNTGELFF	TGTGCCAGCAGTGTTACGAACACCGGGGAGCTGTTTTTT
TRBV6-6	.	.	TRBJ2-5	CASSIPLETQYF	TGTGCCAGCTCCATCCCACTGGAGACCCAGTACTTC
TRBV5-3	.	.	TRBJ1-3	CARSHPEKTGPWDTIYF	TGTGCCAGAAGCCACCCTGAAAAGACAGGCCCTTGGGACACCATATATTTT
TRBV5-8	.	TRBD2	TRBJ2-1	CASSPRGLAGTEQFF	TGTGCCAGCAGCCCCAGGGGACTAGCGGGAACTGAGCAGTTCTTC
TRBV19	.	.	TRBJ2-4	CASTREGLAKNIQYF	TGTGCCAGTACCCGCGAGGGGCTAGCCAAAAACATTCAGTACTTC